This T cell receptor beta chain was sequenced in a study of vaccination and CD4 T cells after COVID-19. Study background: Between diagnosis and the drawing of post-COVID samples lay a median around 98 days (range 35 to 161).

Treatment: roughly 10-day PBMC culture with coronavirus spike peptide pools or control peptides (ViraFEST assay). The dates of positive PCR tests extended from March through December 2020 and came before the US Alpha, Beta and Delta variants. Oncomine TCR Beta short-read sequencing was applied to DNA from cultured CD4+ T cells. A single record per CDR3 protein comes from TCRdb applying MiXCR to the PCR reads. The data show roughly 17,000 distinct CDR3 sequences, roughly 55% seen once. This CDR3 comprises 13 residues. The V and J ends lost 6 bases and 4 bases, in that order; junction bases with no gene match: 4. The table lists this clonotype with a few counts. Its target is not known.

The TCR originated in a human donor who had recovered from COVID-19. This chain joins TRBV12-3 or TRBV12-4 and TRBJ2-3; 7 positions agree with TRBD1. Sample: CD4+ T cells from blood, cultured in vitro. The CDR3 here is CASRLTGADTQYF. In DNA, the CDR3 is TGTGCCAGCAGGTTAACAGGGGCAGATACGCAGTATTTT.